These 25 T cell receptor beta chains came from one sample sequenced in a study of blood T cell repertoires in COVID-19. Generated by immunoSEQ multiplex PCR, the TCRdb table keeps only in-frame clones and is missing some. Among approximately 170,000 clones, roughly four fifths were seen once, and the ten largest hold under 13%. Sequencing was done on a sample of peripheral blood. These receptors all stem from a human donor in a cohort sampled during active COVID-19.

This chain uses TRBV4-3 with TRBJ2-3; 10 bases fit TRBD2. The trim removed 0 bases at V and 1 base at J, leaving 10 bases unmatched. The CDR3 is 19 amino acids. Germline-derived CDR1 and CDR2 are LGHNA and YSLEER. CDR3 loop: CASSQDSAGGPGGTDTQYF. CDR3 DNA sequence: TGCGCCAGCAGCCAAGATTCAGCGGGAGGGCCGGGCGGCACAGATACGCAGTATTTT.

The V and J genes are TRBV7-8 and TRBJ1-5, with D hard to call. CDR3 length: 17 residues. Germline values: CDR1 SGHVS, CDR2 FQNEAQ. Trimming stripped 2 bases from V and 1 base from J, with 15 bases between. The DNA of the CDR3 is TGTGCCAGCAGCTTAAAGTGGGTGGGAGGCAGCAATCAGCCCCAGCATTTT. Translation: CASSLKWVGGSNQPQHF.

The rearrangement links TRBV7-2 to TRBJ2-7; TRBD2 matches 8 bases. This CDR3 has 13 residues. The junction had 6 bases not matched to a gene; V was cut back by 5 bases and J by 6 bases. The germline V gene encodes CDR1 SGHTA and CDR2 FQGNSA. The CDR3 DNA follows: TGTGCCAGCAGCACCCCGGGGGGGGGCGAGCAGTACTTC. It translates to CASSTPGGGEQYF.

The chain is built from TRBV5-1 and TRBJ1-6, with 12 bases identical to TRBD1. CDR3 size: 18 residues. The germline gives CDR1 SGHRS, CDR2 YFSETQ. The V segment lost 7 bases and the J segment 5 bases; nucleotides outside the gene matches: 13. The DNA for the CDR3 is TGCGCCAGCCATGCTGGGACAGGGGGCCTCCTTAATAATTCACCCCTCCACTTT. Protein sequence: CASHAGTGGLLNNSPLHF.

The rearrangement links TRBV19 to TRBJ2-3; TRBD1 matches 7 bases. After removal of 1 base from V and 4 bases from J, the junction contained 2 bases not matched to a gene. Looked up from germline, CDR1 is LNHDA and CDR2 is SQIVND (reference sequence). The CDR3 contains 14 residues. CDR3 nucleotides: TGTGCCAGTAGTATAGGACAGGGCTCAGATACGCAGTATTTT. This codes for CASSIGQGSDTQYF.

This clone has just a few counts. The CDR3 sequence: CASSYRGTGELFF. The CDR3 DNA is TGTGCCAGCAGCTACAGGGGGACCGGGGAGCTGTTTTTT. This chain uses TRBV7-3 with TRBJ2-2; 8 positions match TRBD1. Unmatched junction bases numbered 0, after V lost 4 bases and J lost 5 bases. The CDR3 runs 13 residues. Germline CDR1 is SGHTA and CDR2 is FQGTGA.

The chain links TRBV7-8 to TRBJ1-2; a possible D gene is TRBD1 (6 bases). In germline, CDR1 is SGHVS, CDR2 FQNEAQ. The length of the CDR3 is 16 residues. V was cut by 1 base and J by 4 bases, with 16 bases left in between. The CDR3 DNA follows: TGTGCCAGCAGCTTAGACAGCAGACAGGCTGGCTATGGCTACACCTTC. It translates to CASSLDSRQAGYGYTF. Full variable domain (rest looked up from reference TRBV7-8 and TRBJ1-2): GAGVSQSPRYKVAKRGQDVALRCDPISGHVSLFWYQQALGQGPEFLTYFQNEAQLDKSGLPSDRFFAERPEGSVSTLKIQRTQQEDSAVYLCASSLDSRQAGYGYTFGSGTRLTVV.

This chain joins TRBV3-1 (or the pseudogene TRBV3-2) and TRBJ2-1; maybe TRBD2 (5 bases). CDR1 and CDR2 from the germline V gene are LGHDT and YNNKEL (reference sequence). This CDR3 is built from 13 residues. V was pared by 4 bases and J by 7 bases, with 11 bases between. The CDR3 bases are TGTGCCAGCAGCCGCGGACTCGGAAATGAGCAGTTCTTC. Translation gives CASSRGLGNEQFF.

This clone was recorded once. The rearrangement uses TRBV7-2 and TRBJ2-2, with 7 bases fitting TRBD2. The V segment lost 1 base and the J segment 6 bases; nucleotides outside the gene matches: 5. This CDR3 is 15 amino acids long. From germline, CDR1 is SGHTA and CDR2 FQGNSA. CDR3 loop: CASSLVGGYAGELFF. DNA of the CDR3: TGTGCCAGCAGCTTAGTCGGGGGGTACGCCGGGGAGCTGTTTTTT.

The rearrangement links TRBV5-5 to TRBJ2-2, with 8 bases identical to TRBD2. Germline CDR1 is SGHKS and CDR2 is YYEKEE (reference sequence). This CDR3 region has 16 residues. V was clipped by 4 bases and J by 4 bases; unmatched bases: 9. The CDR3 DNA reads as TGTGCCAGCAGCAGGGGCGCGGGGGGCGGCACCGGGGAGCTGTTTTTT. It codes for CASSRGAGGGTGELFF.

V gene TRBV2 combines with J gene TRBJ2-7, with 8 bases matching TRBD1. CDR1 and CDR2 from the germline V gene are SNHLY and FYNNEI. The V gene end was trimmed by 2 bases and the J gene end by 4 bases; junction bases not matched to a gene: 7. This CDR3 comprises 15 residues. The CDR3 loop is CASSEKTGARYEQYF. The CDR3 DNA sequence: TGTGCCAGCAGTGAAAAGACAGGGGCAAGGTACGAGCAGTACTTC.

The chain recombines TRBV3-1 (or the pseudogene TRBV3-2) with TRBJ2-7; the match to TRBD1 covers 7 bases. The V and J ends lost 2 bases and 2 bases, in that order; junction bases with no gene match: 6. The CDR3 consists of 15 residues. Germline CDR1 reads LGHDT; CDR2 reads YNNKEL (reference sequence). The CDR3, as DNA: TGTGCCAGCAGCCAAAACAGGGGTAAAACCTACGAGCAGTACTTC. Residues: CASSQNRGKTYEQYF.

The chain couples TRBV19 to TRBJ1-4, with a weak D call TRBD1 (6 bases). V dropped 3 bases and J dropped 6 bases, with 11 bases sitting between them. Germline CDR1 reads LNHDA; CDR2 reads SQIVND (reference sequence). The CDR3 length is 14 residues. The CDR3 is CASSMLGADEKLFF. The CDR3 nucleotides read TGTGCCAGTAGTATGCTGGGGGCTGATGAAAAACTGTTTTTT.

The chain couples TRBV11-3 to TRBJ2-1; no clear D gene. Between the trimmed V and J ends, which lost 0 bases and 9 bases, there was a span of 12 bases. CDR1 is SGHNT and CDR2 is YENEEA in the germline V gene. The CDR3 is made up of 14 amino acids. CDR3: CASSLDLAGREQFF. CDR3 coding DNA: TGTGCCAGCAGCTTAGATCTGGCTGGGCGTGAGCAGTTCTTC.

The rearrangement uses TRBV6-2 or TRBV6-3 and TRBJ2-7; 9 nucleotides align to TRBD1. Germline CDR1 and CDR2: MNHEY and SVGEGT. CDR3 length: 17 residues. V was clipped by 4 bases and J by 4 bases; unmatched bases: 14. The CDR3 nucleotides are TGTGCCAGCAGTTCACCTGACAGGGGGGTTAAAATATACGAGCAGTACTTC. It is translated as CASSSPDRGVKIYEQYF.

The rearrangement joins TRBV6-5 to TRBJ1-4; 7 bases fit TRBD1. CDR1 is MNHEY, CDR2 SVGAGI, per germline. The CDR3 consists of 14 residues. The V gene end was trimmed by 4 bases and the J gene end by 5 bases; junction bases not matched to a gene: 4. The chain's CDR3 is CASSWDRANEKLFF. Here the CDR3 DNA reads TGTGCCAGCAGTTGGGACAGAGCGAATGAAAAACTGTTTTTT.

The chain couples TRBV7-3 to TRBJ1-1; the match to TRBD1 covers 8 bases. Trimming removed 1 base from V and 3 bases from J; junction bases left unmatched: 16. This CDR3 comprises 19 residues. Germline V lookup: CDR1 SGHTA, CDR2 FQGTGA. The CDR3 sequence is CASSLISGSRGLSDTEAFF. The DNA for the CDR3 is TGTGCCAGCAGCTTAATATCGGGATCCAGGGGGCTATCGGACACTGAAGCTTTCTTT.

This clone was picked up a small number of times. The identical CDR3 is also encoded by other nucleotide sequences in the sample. CDR3 sequence reads: CASSRTAGEGQANTEAFF. Here the CDR3 DNA reads TGTGCCAGCAGTCGGACCGCGGGAGAGGGACAGGCAAACACTGAAGCTTTCTTT. J is TRBJ1-1 and V is TRBV6-6; 8 bases align to TRBD1. Germline lookup yields CDR1 MNHNY and CDR2 SVGAGI (reference sequence). The CDR3 is 18 amino acids. J gave up 2 bases and V 5 bases, and 16 bases lay outside the gene matches.

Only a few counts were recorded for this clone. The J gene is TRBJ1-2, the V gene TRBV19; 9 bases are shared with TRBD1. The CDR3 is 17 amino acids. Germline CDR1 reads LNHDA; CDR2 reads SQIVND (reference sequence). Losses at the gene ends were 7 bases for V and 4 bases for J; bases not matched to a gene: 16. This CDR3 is CASTPIRTGDGSYGYTF. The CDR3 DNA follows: TGTGCCAGTACTCCCATCCGGACAGGGGACGGGAGCTATGGCTACACCTTC.

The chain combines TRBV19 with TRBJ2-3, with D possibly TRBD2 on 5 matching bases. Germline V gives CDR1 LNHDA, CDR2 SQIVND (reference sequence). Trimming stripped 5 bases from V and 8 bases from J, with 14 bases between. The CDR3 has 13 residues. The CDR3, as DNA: TGTGCCAGTAGTCTCCCGGACGCGGGTACGCAGTATTTT. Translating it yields CASSLPDAGTQYF.

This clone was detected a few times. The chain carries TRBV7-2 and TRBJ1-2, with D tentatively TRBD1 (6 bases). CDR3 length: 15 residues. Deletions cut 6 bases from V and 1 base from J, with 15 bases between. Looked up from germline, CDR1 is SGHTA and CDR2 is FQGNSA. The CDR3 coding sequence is TGTGCCAGCAGTTCAGGACAGCCTATTAACTATGGCTACACCTTC. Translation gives CASSSGQPINYGYTF. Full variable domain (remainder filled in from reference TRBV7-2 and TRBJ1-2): GAGVSQSPSNKVTEKGKDVELRCDPISGHTALYWYRQSLGQGLEFLIYFQGNSAPDKSGLPSDRFSAERTGGSVSTLTIQRTQQEDSAVYLCASSSGQPINYGYTFGSGTRLTVV.

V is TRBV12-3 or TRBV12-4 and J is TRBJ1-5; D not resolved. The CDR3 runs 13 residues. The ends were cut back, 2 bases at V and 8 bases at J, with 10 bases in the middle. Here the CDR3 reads CASSLYPGEPQHF. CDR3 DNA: TGTGCCAGCAGTTTATATCCCGGGGAGCCCCAGCATTTT.

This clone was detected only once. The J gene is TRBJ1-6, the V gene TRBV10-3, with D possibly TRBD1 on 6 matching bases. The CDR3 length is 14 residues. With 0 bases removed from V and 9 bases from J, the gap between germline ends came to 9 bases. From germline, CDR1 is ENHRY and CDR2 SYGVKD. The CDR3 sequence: CAISESARGSPLHF. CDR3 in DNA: TGTGCCATCAGTGAGTCCGCCAGGGGTTCACCCCTCCACTTT.

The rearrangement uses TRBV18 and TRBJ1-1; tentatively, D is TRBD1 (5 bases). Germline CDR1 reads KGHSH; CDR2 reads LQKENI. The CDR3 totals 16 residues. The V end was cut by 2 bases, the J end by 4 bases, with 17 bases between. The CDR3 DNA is TGTGCCAGCTCACCAGGGGCAGGGAGGGTAAGCACTGAAGCTTTCTTT. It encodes CASSPGAGRVSTEAFF.

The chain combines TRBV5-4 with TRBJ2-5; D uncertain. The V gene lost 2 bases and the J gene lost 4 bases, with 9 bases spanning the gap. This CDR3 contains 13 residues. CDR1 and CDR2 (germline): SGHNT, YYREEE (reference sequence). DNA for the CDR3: TGTGCCAGCAGCTTAGTTCTCGGAGAGACCCAGTACTTC. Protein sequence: CASSLVLGETQYF. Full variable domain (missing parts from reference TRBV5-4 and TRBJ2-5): ETGVTQSPTHLIKTRGQQVTLRCSSQSGHNTVSWYQQALGQGPQFIFQYYREEENGRGNFPPRFSGLQFPNYSSELNVNALELDDSALYLCASSLVLGETQYFGPGTRLLVL.